The clone carrying this T cell receptor (beta chain) was seen at least ten times. As yet, its antigen is unknown. TCRdb itself ran the multiplex PCR reads through MiXCR, one entry per CDR3 protein. Of some 140,000 distinct CDR3 sequences in the sample, about 20% were seen once. The lymph nodes were axillary draining lymph nodes from breast cancer patients. The data were taken from a study of breast tumors, draining lymph nodes, adjacent tissues. Study-level points and caveats: Tumor TCR diversity was below lymph nodes but above nontumor tissue. Tumor and nontumor repertoires were significantly more similar in luminal-like than in basal-like breast cancer. Most tumor T cells seemingly derive from lymph node, then expand in tumor.

The sequence came from a female donor with breast cancer. Some clones in this sample may be carry-over from other donors' samples. Sequences were obtained from axillary lymph node tissue.

The CDR3 nucleotides are TGTGCCACCAGTGATTTTTGGGGCGGGGATACGCAGTATTTT. It specifies CATSDFWGGDTQYF. The V and J genes are TRBV24-1 and TRBJ2-3; D could derive from TRBD1 or TRBD2 (5 bases each). Germline CDR1 and CDR2: KGHDR and SFDVKD. Deletions cut 1 base from V and 6 bases from J, with 10 bases between. There are 14 residues in the CDR3.